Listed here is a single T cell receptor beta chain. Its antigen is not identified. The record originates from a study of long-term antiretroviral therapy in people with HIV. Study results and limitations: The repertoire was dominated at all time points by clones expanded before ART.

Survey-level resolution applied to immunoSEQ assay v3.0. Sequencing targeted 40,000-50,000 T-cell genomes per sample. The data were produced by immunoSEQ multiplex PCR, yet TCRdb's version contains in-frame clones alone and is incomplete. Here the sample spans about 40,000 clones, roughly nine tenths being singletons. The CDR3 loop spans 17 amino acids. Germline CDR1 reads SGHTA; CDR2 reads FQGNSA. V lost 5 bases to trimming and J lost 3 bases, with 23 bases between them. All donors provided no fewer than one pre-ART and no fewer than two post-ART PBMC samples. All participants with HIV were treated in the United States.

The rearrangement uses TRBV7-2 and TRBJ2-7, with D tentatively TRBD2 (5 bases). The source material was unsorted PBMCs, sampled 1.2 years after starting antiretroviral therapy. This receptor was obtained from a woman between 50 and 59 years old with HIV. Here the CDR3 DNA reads TGTGCCAGCAGCCCGTACTCAGGAGGTAGGGTTGTCTACGAGCAGTACTTC. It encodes CASSPYSGGRVVYEQYF.